This T cell receptor beta chain was sequenced in a study of shared clonotypes between healthy human individuals. Overall study results and limits: Incomplete sequencing of sorted subsets was indicated by rarefaction despite large depth.

Naive CD8 cells were CD45RO-negative, positively selected for CCR7, excluding terminally differentiated effector memory CD45RA+ cells. With regard to this clone: Its antigen is unidentified.

Sequenced by immunoSEQ multiplex PCR; TCRdb stores in-frame clones only, minus some. The profile shows millions of clones, roughly 91% of them singletons. V was shortened by 5 bases and J by 0 bases, with 17 bases between the two germline ends. Germline V gene data show CDR1 as MNHEY and CDR2 as SMNVEV (reference sequence). There are 17 residues in the CDR3. This clonotype was obtained from a man aged 18 to 29 in good health. Some clones in this sample may be carry-over from other donors' samples. The chain combines TRBV27 with TRBJ2-1, with D tentatively TRBD1 (5 bases). Sequencing was performed on naive CD8+ T cells from PBMCs. CDR3 sequence reads: CASSQFPSDSSYNEQFF. The CDR3 coding sequence is TGTGCCAGCAGTCAGTTCCCCAGCGACAGCTCCTACAATGAGCAGTTCTTC.